This entry lists 28 T cell receptor beta chains sequenced from one sample in a study of blood T cells in healthy people across ages. The use of a sample-barcoded 5' primer and a J-beta primer mix characterized a second PCR of roughly 7 to 12 cycles. MiXCR was run by TCRdb on the 5' RACE reads, yielding one entry per CDR3 protein. The profile covers 600,000 to 900,000 distinct CDR3 sequences, with under 30% appearing a single time and about 3% taken by the ten largest. These same records also appear under a second study, on T cells of mothers and their children.

Sequencing input: blood. These receptors came from a boy aged 5-17 years in good health.

This clonotype was seen once. The rearrangement joins TRBV7-2 to TRBJ2-5, with 8 bases aligning to TRBD2. The J call may be incorrect, as the DNA end agrees better with TRBJ2-7. The length of the CDR3 is 18 residues. Germline-derived CDR1 and CDR2 are SGHTA and FQGNSA. The CDR3 sequence: CASSPYRQVREGSGEQYF. In DNA, the CDR3 is TGTGCCAGCAGCCCGTACCGACAGGTCCGGGAGGGTTCCGGCGAGCAGTACTTC.

This clonotype was counted only a few times. The chain combines TRBV29-1 with TRBJ1-4; the D is unclear. This CDR3 has 14 amino acids. Trimming left V 2 bases short and J 3 bases short, with 10 bases between. Germline-derived CDR1 and CDR2 are SQVTM and ANQGSEA. The CDR3 reads CSVEPPDSNEKLFF. Written as DNA, the CDR3 is TGCAGCGTTGAACCTCCGGACTCTAATGAAAAACTGTTTTTT.

As for this clonotype: Here the CDR3 omits its conserved ending phenylalanine or tryptophan, so a read error is the likely source. The limits of the CDR3 on the DNA are not certain, so only TCRdb's listed CDR3 is given. This chain joins TRBV5-6 and TRBJ2-4; the DNA was not compared with TRBD1, the D call given in the table. Germline-derived CDR1 and CDR2 are SGHDT and YYEEEE. The CDR3 region is 13 residues in length, termini included. The CDR3 spells CASSSYLSTPLVL.

V gene TRBV7-3 combines with J gene TRBJ2-2; 8 bases align to TRBD1. V lost 0 bases, J lost 3 bases, and 0 bases stayed unmatched. Germline V gene lookup returns CDR1 SGHTA and CDR2 FQGTGA. The CDR3 contains 15 residues. The DNA of the CDR3 is TGTGCCAGCAGCTTAACGGGACAGGACACCGGGGAGCTGTTTTTT. Amino acids: CASSLTGQDTGELFF. Full variable domain (remainder filled in from reference TRBV7-3 and TRBJ2-2): GAGVSQTPSNKVTEKGKYVELRCDPISGHTALYWYRQSLGQGPEFLIYFQGTGAADDSGLPNDRFFAVRPEGSVSTLKIQRTERGDSAVYLCASSLTGQDTGELFFGEGSRLTVL.

This clonotype was detected a few times. J is TRBJ1-3 and V is TRBV20-1; D not resolved. The CDR3 covers 13 residues. V was cut by 3 bases and J by 4 bases, with 10 bases left in between. Germline-derived CDR1 and CDR2 are DFQATT and SNEGSKA (reference sequence). The CDR3 region is CSASKGVGNTIYF. Here the CDR3 DNA reads TGCAGTGCTAGTAAAGGCGTCGGAAACACCATATATTTT.

This clonotype was counted between two and nine times. The CDR3 DNA reads as TGTGCCAGCAGCTTACTGGAAGGTCTTGGGAACACTGAAGCTTTCTTT. This gives the protein CASSLLEGLGNTEAFF. V is TRBV7-9 and J is TRBJ1-1; D not resolved. Germline V gene data show CDR1 as SEHNR and CDR2 as FQNEAQ (reference sequence). The CDR3 extends over 16 amino acids. V lost 2 bases to trimming and J lost 1 base, with 14 bases between them.

This clonotype was detected only once. The gene calls are TRBV4-3 and TRBJ2-1, with D tentatively TRBD2 (5 bases). Germline CDR1 LGHNA, CDR2 YSLEER. This CDR3 contains 19 residues. V was trimmed by 1 base and J by 7 bases, leaving 26 bases between them. CDR3 sequence reads: CASSQGRRGMTVSGNEQFF. The CDR3 bases are TGCGCCAGCAGCCAAGGAAGACGTGGTATGACCGTCTCGGGGAATGAGCAGTTCTTC.

Only a few counts were recorded for this clonotype. The chain has TRBV12-3 or TRBV12-4 and TRBJ1-2, with 7 bases aligning to TRBD1. This CDR3 spans 13 amino acids. J gave up 8 bases and V 7 bases, and 10 bases lay outside the gene matches. CDR3 coding DNA: TGTGCCAGCAACATCGAGGGGGCCGGGGGCTACACCTTC. This gives the protein CASNIEGAGGYTF.

The chain is built from TRBV12-3 or TRBV12-4 and TRBJ1-1; D is undetermined. This CDR3 region has 14 residues. V was clipped by 5 bases and J by 4 bases, with 14 bases between them. The CDR3 protein is CASSPSTGITEAFF. The CDR3 coding sequence is TGTGCCAGCAGTCCCAGTACGGGTATCACTGAAGCTTTCTTT.

This clonotype has only a few counts. An end of the junction differs from the germline gene, which may be a read error. The V gene is TRBV7-9, the J gene TRBJ2-7, with D perhaps given as TRBD1 or TRBD2 (5 bases each). CDR3 length: 14 residues. Looked up from germline, CDR1 is SEHNR and CDR2 is FQNEAQ (reference sequence). The CDR3 sequence: CAGSPGTHSYEQYF. In DNA form, the CDR3 reads TGTGCCGGCAGCCCCGGGACCCACTCCTACGAGCAGTACTTC.

The chain links TRBV29-1 to TRBJ2-5, with D perhaps assigned TRBD1 or TRBD2 (5 bases each). The J call is uncertain, as TRBJ2-7 better fits the DNA end. CDR1 is SQVTM, CDR2 ANQGSEA, per germline. This CDR3 has 12 amino acids. The CDR3 is CSAGTESYEQYF. The CDR3 DNA sequence: TGCAGCGCCGGGACGGAATCCTACGAGCAGTACTTC.

This clonotype was seen only a few times. This chain joins TRBV7-9 and TRBJ2-4; maybe TRBD1 (5 bases). Trimming removed 1 base at V and 2 bases at J, with 9 bases between. CDR1 is SEHNR and CDR2 is FQNEAQ in the germline V gene (reference sequence). The CDR3 is made up of 15 amino acids. CDR3: CASSLGTHSKNIQYF. The CDR3 DNA is TGTGCCAGCAGCTTAGGGACACACTCCAAAAACATTCAGTACTTC.

The genes are TRBV9 and TRBJ2-3; TRBD1 aligns across 7 bases. J lost 1 base, V lost 0 bases, and 2 bases had no gene match. CDR1 SGDLS and CDR2 YYNGEE come from the germline V gene. CDR3 length: 15 amino acids. CDR3: CASSVEGTGTDTQYF. CDR3 DNA: TGTGCCAGCAGCGTAGAAGGGACAGGCACAGATACGCAGTATTTT.

The sample holds one count of this clonotype. The chain carries TRBV3-1 and TRBJ1-4, with unresolved D. V was pared by 3 bases and J by 7 bases, with 6 bases between. The CDR3 runs to 12 residues. CDR1 LGHDT and CDR2 YNNKEL come from the germline V gene (reference sequence). The chain's CDR3 is CASSQTTEKLFF. In DNA, the CDR3 is TGTGCCAGCAGCCAGACAACTGAAAAACTGTTTTTT.

The genes are TRBV4-1 and TRBJ2-7, with 7 bases identical to TRBD1. The CDR3 is made up of 15 amino acids. The ends lost 3 bases at V and 7 bases at J; junction bases unmatched: 12. Germline loops: CDR1 MGHRA, CDR2 YSYEKL. The CDR3 nucleotides are TGCGCCAGCAGCCAGGTCGACAGGGTGTGGCAGGAGCAGTACTTC. Translated, it gives CASSQVDRVWQEQYF.

The sample holds a few counts of this clonotype. The chain combines TRBV4-2 with TRBJ1-4; TRBD1 aligns across 9 bases. The V and J ends lost 4 bases and 7 bases, in that order; junction bases with no gene match: 7. Per germline, CDR1 LGHNA and CDR2 YNFKEQ. This CDR3 is built from 15 residues. Written as DNA, the CDR3 is TGTGCCAGCAGCCCACAGGGGGCGGGAGGTGAAAAACTGTTTTTT. Translated: CASSPQGAGGEKLFF.

The rearrangement links TRBV10-3 to TRBJ2-5; 12 bases align to TRBD2. Unmatched junction bases numbered 14, after V lost 6 bases and J lost 3 bases. This CDR3 comprises 18 residues. The germline gives CDR1 ENHRY, CDR2 SYGVKD. The CDR3 DNA is TGTGCCATCAGCAGGTTGTTTCTAGCGGGGGGGAACGAAGAGACCCAGTACTTC. Translated: CAISRLFLAGGNEETQYF.

This clonotype was seen a handful of times. The chain links TRBV3-1 to TRBJ2-3, with unresolved D. Germline V gene data show CDR1 as LGHDT and CDR2 as YNNKEL (reference sequence). The CDR3 spans 15 residues. V gave up 0 bases and J gave up 2 bases, with 9 bases separating them. The CDR3 is CASSQESATTDTQYF. The CDR3 DNA is TGTGCCAGCAGCCAAGAGTCCGCTACCACAGATACGCAGTATTTT.

The gene calls are TRBV14 and TRBJ1-6, with D maybe TRBD1 (5 bases). This CDR3 is built from 14 residues. CDR1 is SGHDN, CDR2 FVKESK, per germline. Trimming cost V 3 bases and J 8 bases, with 11 bases left between them. CDR3 in amino acids: CASSQGRLDSPLHF. In DNA, the CDR3 is TGTGCCAGCAGCCAGGGGCGCCTGGATTCACCCCTCCACTTT. The variable domain in full, completed from reference TRBV14 and TRBJ1-6, reads EAGVTQFPSHSVIEKGQTVTLRCDPISGHDNLYWYRRVMGKEIKFLLHFVKESKQDESGMPNNRFLAERTGGTYSTLKVQPAELEDSGVYFCASSQGRLDSPLHFGNGTRLTVT.

The chain uses TRBV6-1 and TRBJ2-5, with TRBD1 matching over 7 bases. Germline loops: CDR1 MNHNS, CDR2 SASEGT. The J segment lost 7 bases and the V segment lost 3 bases, leaving 14 bases of the junction unmatched. The CDR3 is 16 amino acids. The CDR3 loop is CASSDRPTGFGGTQYF. In DNA form, the CDR3 reads TGTGCCAGCAGTGACCGCCCGACAGGGTTCGGCGGGACCCAGTACTTC.

The sample holds a few counts of this clonotype. This chain links TRBV7-9 with TRBJ2-7; 8 bases line up with TRBD1. Looked up from germline, CDR1 is SEHNR and CDR2 is FQNEAQ (reference sequence). This CDR3 spans 15 amino acids. Unmatched junction bases numbered 8, after V lost 5 bases and J lost 2 bases. The CDR3 DNA reads TGTGCCAGCAGCCCCCAAGACAGGGGAGCCTACGAGCAGTACTTC. Amino acid sequence: CASSPQDRGAYEQYF.

This chain uses TRBV24-1 with TRBJ2-2, with unresolved D. V was shortened by 3 bases and J by 2 bases, with 3 bases between the two germline ends. The CDR3 sequence is 13 residues long. Germline loops: CDR1 KGHDR, CDR2 SFDVKD. Here the CDR3 reads CATSDVNTGELFF. In DNA, the CDR3 is TGTGCCACCAGTGATGTAAACACCGGGGAGCTGTTTTTT.

Only a few counts were recorded for this clonotype. It is unclear where the CDR3 begins or ends on the DNA, so no DNA is shown, and the CDR3 is as TCRdb lists it. The CDR3 reads CASSQDLDKAQYF. The gene calls are TRBV3-1 and TRBJ2-3. Ends included, the CDR3 has 13 residues. The germline V gene encodes CDR1 LGHDT and CDR2 YNNKEL (reference sequence).

V usage is TRBV28 and J usage is TRBJ2-2; 7 positions agree with TRBD2. Germline V gene data show CDR1 as MDHEN and CDR2 as SYDVKM. This CDR3 is built from 13 residues. V lost 6 bases and J lost 4; bases outside the gene matches: 2. CDR3 region: CASRSGGTGELFF. Written as DNA, the CDR3 is TGTGCCAGCAGGTCGGGGGGCACCGGGGAGCTGTTTTTT.

CDR3 residues: CASSRGDILTNEKLFF. CDR3 nucleotide sequence: TGTGCCAGTAGTAGAGGGGATATTTTGACTAATGAAAAACTGTTTTTT. The gene calls are TRBV19 and TRBJ1-4; perhaps TRBD1 as D (5 bases). CDR1 and CDR2 from the germline V gene are LNHDA and SQIVND (reference sequence). The CDR3 contains 16 residues. V gave up 4 bases and J gave up 2 bases, with 14 bases separating them.

The chain recombines TRBV10-3 with TRBJ2-1, with D maybe TRBD2 (6 bases). In germline, CDR1 is ENHRY, CDR2 SYGVKD. V lost 0 bases and J lost 3, with 18 bases in between. The CDR3 totals 18 residues. The CDR3 protein is CAISESGTPGAVYNEQFF. The CDR3 DNA follows: TGTGCCATCAGTGAGTCGGGGACTCCGGGAGCGGTCTACAATGAGCAGTTCTTC.

This clonotype has just a few counts. V gene TRBV5-1 combines with J gene TRBJ1-2, with unresolved D. CDR1 is SGHRS and CDR2 is YFSETQ in the germline V gene. Between the trimmed V and J ends, which lost 1 base and 4 bases, there was a span of 11 bases. CDR3 length: 14 residues. The CDR3 nucleotides read TGCGCCAGCAGCTTGATCCCAACGGTCTATGGCTACACCTTC. Its translation: CASSLIPTVYGYTF.

V gene TRBV30 combines with J gene TRBJ2-1, with D possibly matching TRBD1 (6 bases). Germline CDR1 is GTSNPN and CDR2 is SVGIG (reference sequence). V lost 2 bases and J lost 7, with 12 bases in between. The CDR3 covers 13 residues. The CDR3 DNA follows: TGTGCCTGGAGTACCCAGGGGCTAAATGAGCAGTTCTTC. Residues: CAWSTQGLNEQFF.